Described below is a single TCR beta chain sequence and its context. The sample holds many counts of this clonotype. There is no known antigen for this receptor. The input lacks base qualities; no much larger clone sits a single base away. TCR libraries were built from 400 ng RNA with the Immunoverse kit, using molecular barcoded adaptors covering alpha/delta and beta/gamma chains. TCR library preparation used the same RNA that went into transcriptome sequencing. An Illumina HiSeq 4000 with 2 x 150 cycles was used to sequence the TCR libraries. For the original study's pipeline: TCR reads were aligned to human V, D, J and C references and assembled into CDR3 clonotypes with MiXCR, including quality filtering and error correction. The tcR package in R was used to analyze clonotype counts and gene usage diversity. Raw mapping reads were checked after the RNA-seq reads had been mapped by STAR aligner version 2.5.3a onto the human GRCh37 genome. IR-seq fastq files were randomly downsampled with Seqtk 1.3 to test the effect of sequencing depth on detected clonotypes. Clones were called with MiXCR by TCRdb after fastp trimmed the public reads at Q25, and only in-frame beta chains were retained. Each record represents a unique CDR3 protein, reported with the most common genes and DNA among its rows. The V and J calls shown here were made by TCRdb, not taken from the authors' results. This sample lists 5,000 or so distinct CDR3 sequences; approximately 20% were detected once. The ten most abundant clones make up approximately 19% of the sample.

Looking up the germline V gene (reference sequence) yields CDR1 DFQATT and CDR2 SNEGSKA. Measured from the cysteine to the phenylalanine, the CDR3 is 14 residues long. Here the CDR3 DNA is all that survives: 42 bases in frame from base 1. This specimen comes from a study of read filtering for tumor transcriptome and immune sequencing (dated by TCRdb to 2018 to 2021). Broadly, across the study: The cohort consisted of 17 to 20 male and approximately 15 female patients, with a mean age of 65.9 years and an age range of about 40 to 85. By revised international staging, 8 patients were R-ISS I, fewer than 20 were R-ISS II and over 5 were R-ISS III. After DNase treatment, whole-transcriptome libraries were prepared using the TruSeq RNA Access Library Prep Kit. TCR-region mapped reads per sample ranged from about 3.5 to 10.27 million with IR-seq versus only about 75 to 1273 with RNA-seq. Using the same bone marrow samples, the study compared TCR repertoires obtained by targeted immune repertoire sequencing with those obtained by bulk whole-transcriptome sequencing. As a main aim, a read-filtering strategy for immune repertoire data was addressed, with the specific question being whether clonotypes supported by a single read should be removed.

Every patient had bone marrow sampled at the time of active disease. Isolation of bone marrow mononuclear cells was performed by Ficoll-Hypaque density gradient centrifugation. Myeloma plasma cells were removed and CD138-negative cells were obtained by negative selection following labeling with CD138 magnetic microbeads on a MACS separator. Flow cytometry with CD138 antibodies on an Attune NxT was used to check how pure the isolated cells were. TRIzol reagent was used to extract total RNA, and a NanoDrop spectrophotometer was used to quantify the extracted RNA. For each patient, the CD138-negative bone marrow sample underwent paired RNA-seq and IR-seq. Broader findings and caveats from the paper: Single-read clonotypes made up approximately 79% of clonotypes but only about 4% of total reads in IR-seq, compared with more than 65% of clonotypes and about 44% of reads in RNA-seq. Removing single-read clonotypes increased the correlation between IR-seq and RNA-seq shared clonotype proportions. IR-seq captured clonotypes at much higher depth and more reliably than RNA-seq, and smaller IR-seq throughput sufficed to identify most shared clonotypes. The sorted CD138-negative fraction was not purified T cells but a mixed bone marrow immune population.

The sample comprised a population of CD138-negative cells sorted from bone marrow. The cell subset or site label on this specimen signifies: bone marrow mononuclear cells depleted of CD138+ plasma/myeloma cells by negative magnetic selection. This receptor was obtained from a donor aged 40 or over with multiple myeloma. The chain couples TRBV20-1 to TRBJ2-1, with 9 bases matching TRBD2. The sequence in DNA is TGCAGGTTCCAGCGGGAGGAACCCTACAATGAGCAGTTCTTC. This codes for CRFQREEPYNEQFF.